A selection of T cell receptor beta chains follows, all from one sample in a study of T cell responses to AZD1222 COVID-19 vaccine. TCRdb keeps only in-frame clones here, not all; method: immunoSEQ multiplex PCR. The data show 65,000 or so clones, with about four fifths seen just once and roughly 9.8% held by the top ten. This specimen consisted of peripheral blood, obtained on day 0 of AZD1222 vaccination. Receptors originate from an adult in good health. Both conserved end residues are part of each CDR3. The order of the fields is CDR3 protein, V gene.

CASSLGGTGELFF,TRBV7-9
CASSPVKASGNGDREYF,TRBV7-8
CASRLRGDKPQNEQFF,TRBV3-1/TRBV3-2
CASYRDSRSTEAFF,TRBV6-5
CASSQIQETQYF,TRBV3-1/TRBV3-2
CASGQNPDTQYF,TRBV12-3/TRBV12-4
CAWRKGVHHTEAFF,TRBV30
CASLESAVSSGNTIYF,TRBV10-1
CASPSGRGSGYTF,TRBV6-5
CASSYYDQGTGNQPQHF,TRBV6-2/TRBV6-3
CASSLPTGTQAGYTF,TRBV7-9
CASRGWTSGTDTQYF,TRBV28
CASSPQGARNTEAFF,TRBV19
CASSLIDSLNTEAFF,TRBV5-1
CAISDLRGNEQFF,TRBV10-3
CASSVVQGRTEAFF,TRBV2
CASRPLSGNTIYF,TRBV7-9
CAWTHTRYGYTF,TRBV30